A selection of T cell receptor beta chains follows, all from one sample in a study of shared clonotypes between healthy human individuals. This table comes from immunoSEQ multiplex PCR, and its TCRdb copy is limited to in-frame clones, with some not included. This sample has 450,000 to 500,000 clones; over 75% occur once, and the top ten carry 10% to 15%. The sample comprised PBMCs. These receptors were obtained from a woman aged 40 to 55 in good health. Some clones in this sample may be carry-over from other donors' samples. Each CDR3 is given with its conserved first and last residue. The D gene is left open where the match is weak. A clone size is listed for some rows: how often the clone was seen (once, few, many), or a class if it is expanded.

abundance: NA
d_gene: TRBD2
v_gene: TRBV7-2
j_gene: TRBJ2-1
CDR3aa: CASSFFISGSEQFF
CDR3nt: TGTGCCAGCAGCTTTTTCATTAGCGGGAGTGAGCAGTTCTTC

abundance: NA
d_gene: NA
v_gene: TRBV11-2
j_gene: TRBJ2-1
CDR3aa: CASSSPSTGNEQFF
CDR3nt: TGTGCCAGCAGCTCGCCCAGCACAGGGAATGAGCAGTTCTTC

abundance: once
d_gene: NA
v_gene: TRBV7-9
j_gene: TRBJ2-4
CDR3aa: CSSSLDADIQYF
CDR3nt: TGTTCCAGCAGCTTAGATGCAGACATTCAGTACTTT

abundance: NA
d_gene: TRBD2
v_gene: TRBV11-2
j_gene: TRBJ2-7
CDR3aa: CASSLDRGRGGYEQYF
CDR3nt: TGTGCCAGCAGCTTAGATCGGGGGAGGGGCGGCTACGAGCAGTACTTC

abundance: NA
d_gene: TRBD2
v_gene: TRBV9
j_gene: TRBJ2-7
CDR3aa: CASSVDVAGAYEQYF
CDR3nt: TGTGCCAGCAGCGTAGATGTAGCGGGAGCCTACGAGCAGTACTTC

abundance: NA
d_gene: NA
v_gene: TRBV5-1
j_gene: TRBJ1-5
CDR3aa: CASSLSGGGQPQHF
CDR3nt: TGCGCCAGCAGCTTATCGGGGGGTGGTCAGCCCCAGCATTTT

abundance: NA
d_gene: NA
v_gene: TRBV6-4
j_gene: TRBJ2-7
CDR3aa: CASSDPIPEQYF
CDR3nt: TGTGCCAGCAGTGACCCCATCCCCGAGCAGTACTTC

abundance: NA
d_gene: NA
v_gene: TRBV4-2
j_gene: TRBJ1-5
CDR3aa: CASSPTEKNQPQHF
CDR3nt: TGTGCCAGCAGCCCGACAGAGAAGAATCAGCCCCAGCATTTT

abundance: NA
d_gene: NA
v_gene: TRBV6-5
j_gene: TRBJ2-1
CDR3aa: CASSYSPSSYNEQFF
CDR3nt: TGTGCCAGCAGTTACTCCCCAAGCTCCTACAATGAGCAGTTCTTC

abundance: few
d_gene: NA
v_gene: TRBV11-1
j_gene: TRBJ1-2
CDR3aa: CASSPGRAAANYGYTF
CDR3nt: TGTGCCAGCAGCCCGGGCAGGGCGGCCGCTAACTATGGCTACACCTTC

abundance: NA
d_gene: NA
v_gene: TRBV5-1
j_gene: TRBJ2-2
CDR3aa: CASSLGPTDRGTGELFF
CDR3nt: TGCGCCAGCAGCTTGGGCCCGACGGACCGAGGCACCGGGGAGCTGTTTTTT

abundance: NA
d_gene: TRBD1
v_gene: TRBV28
j_gene: TRBJ2-7
CDR3aa: CASSSRDSEAYEQYF
CDR3nt: TGTGCCAGCAGTTCCCGGGACAGTGAGGCATACGAGCAGTACTTC

abundance: few
d_gene: TRBD1
v_gene: TRBV5-1
j_gene: TRBJ2-1
CDR3aa: CASSLGGQGYNEQFF
CDR3nt: TGCGCCAGCAGCTTGGGGGGACAGGGTTACAATGAGCAGTTCTTC

abundance: once
d_gene: NA
v_gene: TRBV11-2
j_gene: TRBJ1-1
CDR3aa: CASSSTTSNTEAFF
CDR3nt: TGTGCCAGCAGCTCAACTACATCGAACACTGAAGCTTTCTTT

abundance: NA
d_gene: NA
v_gene: TRBV28
j_gene: TRBJ2-1
CDR3aa: CASSNGGEQFF
CDR3nt: TGTGCCAGCAGTAACGGCGGGGAGCAGTTCTTC

abundance: many
d_gene: TRBD2
v_gene: TRBV5-6
j_gene: TRBJ2-7
CDR3aa: CASSLYMTGGRYEQYF
CDR3nt: TGTGCCAGCAGCTTGTACATGACGGGAGGGCGTTACGAGCAGTACTTC

abundance: few
d_gene: NA
v_gene: TRBV11-3
j_gene: TRBJ1-1
CDR3aa: CASSLDSWSEAFF
CDR3nt: TGTGCCAGCAGCTTAGATTCATGGAGTGAAGCTTTCTTT

abundance: NA
d_gene: NA
v_gene: TRBV7-8
j_gene: TRBJ2-3
CDR3aa: CASGVGSADTQYF
CDR3nt: TGTGCCAGCGGTGTAGGTTCCGCAGATACGCAGTATTTT

abundance: NA
d_gene: TRBD2
v_gene: TRBV5-8
j_gene: TRBJ2-7
CDR3aa: CASSSPGLVLYEQYF
CDR3nt: TGTGCCAGCAGCTCCCCGGGACTAGTTCTGTACGAGCAGTACTTC

abundance: once
d_gene: TRBD1
v_gene: TRBV28
j_gene: TRBJ2-7
CDR3aa: CASSSTGDTYEQYF
CDR3nt: TGTGCCAGCAGCAGCACAGGGGACACCTACGAGCAGTACTTC

abundance: NA
d_gene: TRBD1
v_gene: TRBV18
j_gene: TRBJ2-2
CDR3aa: CASSPSGTATTGELFF
CDR3nt: TGTGCCAGCTCACCATCAGGGACAGCGACTACCGGGGAGCTGTTTTTT

abundance: NA
d_gene: NA
v_gene: TRBV5-4
j_gene: TRBJ2-6
CDR3aa: CASSWGSGANVLTF
CDR3nt: TGTGCCAGCAGCTGGGGGTCTGGGGCCAACGTCCTGACTTTC

abundance: NA
d_gene: TRBD1
v_gene: TRBV29-1
j_gene: TRBJ2-7
CDR3aa: CSVESTGGIEQYF
CDR3nt: TGCAGCGTTGAGTCGACAGGGGGCATCGAGCAGTACTTC

abundance: NA
d_gene: NA
v_gene: TRBV2
j_gene: TRBJ2-1
CDR3aa: CASGSYNEQFF
CDR3nt: TGTGCCAGCGGTTCCTACAATGAGCAGTTCTTC

abundance: NA
d_gene: NA
v_gene: TRBV7-2
j_gene: TRBJ1-5
CDR3aa: CASSLTIDQPQHF
CDR3nt: TGTGCCAGCAGCCTGACCATCGATCAGCCCCAGCATTTT

abundance: NA
d_gene: NA
v_gene: TRBV5-4
j_gene: TRBJ2-5
CDR3aa: CASSSRWETQYF
CDR3nt: TGTGCCAGCAGCTCCCGTTGGGAGACCCAGTACTTC

abundance: NA
d_gene: NA
v_gene: TRBV23-1
j_gene: TRBJ2-3
CDR3aa: CASSSLPAWGGDTQYF
CDR3nt: TGCGCCAGCAGTTCTCTCCCCGCGTGGGGCGGAGATACGCAGTATTTT

abundance: NA
d_gene: NA
v_gene: TRBV15
j_gene: TRBJ1-1
CDR3aa: CATINRDGLNTEAFF
CDR3nt: TGTGCCACTATTAATCGGGACGGCTTGAACACTGAAGCTTTCTTT

abundance: NA
d_gene: NA
v_gene: TRBV6-6
j_gene: TRBJ2-7
CDR3aa: CASRLDSYEQYF
CDR3nt: TGTGCCAGCAGACTGGACAGCTACGAGCAGTACTTC

abundance: NA
d_gene: TRBD1
v_gene: TRBV29-1
j_gene: TRBJ2-1
CDR3aa: CSGRGQVYNEQFF
CDR3nt: TGCAGCGGGCGGGGACAGGTTTACAATGAGCAGTTCTTC

abundance: NA
d_gene: TRBD2
v_gene: TRBV5-4
j_gene: TRBJ2-1
CDR3aa: CASSVGLAGGLEQFF
CDR3nt: TGTGCCAGCAGCGTCGGACTAGCGGGAGGTCTTGAGCAGTTCTTC

abundance: many
d_gene: TRBD1
v_gene: TRBV5-1
j_gene: TRBJ2-7
CDR3aa: CASSLGTGTGGREQYF
CDR3nt: TGCGCCAGCAGCTTGGGAACCGGGACAGGGGGCAGAGAGCAGTACTTC

abundance: NA
d_gene: TRBD2
v_gene: TRBV11-3
j_gene: TRBJ2-7
CDR3aa: CASSRGLAGGEQYF
CDR3nt: TGTGCCAGCAGCCGGGGACTAGCGGGAGGCGAGCAGTACTTC

abundance: NA
d_gene: NA
v_gene: TRBV28
j_gene: TRBJ2-3
CDR3aa: CASSPTQGSRTDTQYF
CDR3nt: TGTGCCAGCAGTCCCACTCAGGGATCCCGGACAGATACGCAGTATTTT

abundance: once
d_gene: NA
v_gene: TRBV11-3
j_gene: TRBJ1-1
CDR3aa: CASSFGMLNTEAFF
CDR3nt: TGTGCCAGCAGCTTCGGGATGTTGAACACTGAAGCTTTCTTT

abundance: NA
d_gene: NA
v_gene: TRBV11-1
j_gene: TRBJ1-1
CDR3aa: CASSLAPNTEAFF
CDR3nt: TGTGCCAGCAGCTTAGCTCCTAACACTGAAGCTTTCTTT

abundance: once
d_gene: NA
v_gene: TRBV29-1
j_gene: TRBJ1-1
CDR3aa: CSVEVGVNTEAFF
CDR3nt: TGCAGCGTTGAAGTCGGGGTTAACACTGAAGCTTTCTTT

abundance: NA
d_gene: NA
v_gene: TRBV25-1
j_gene: TRBJ2-7
CDR3aa: CASSESLSPGASYEQYF
CDR3nt: TGTGCCAGCAGTGAATCCCTATCCCCGGGGGCCTCCTACGAGCAGTACTTC

abundance: NA
d_gene: TRBD1
v_gene: TRBV4-3
j_gene: TRBJ2-1
CDR3aa: CASSQAGTGVRNEQFF
CDR3nt: TGCGCCAGCAGCCAAGCCGGGACAGGGGTTCGGAATGAGCAGTTCTTC

abundance: many
d_gene: NA
v_gene: TRBV9
j_gene: TRBJ1-3
CDR3aa: CASSVGSSGNTIYF
CDR3nt: TGTGCCAGCAGCGTAGGCTCCTCTGGAAACACCATATATTTT

abundance: once
d_gene: NA
v_gene: TRBV28
j_gene: TRBJ2-7
CDR3aa: CASSRPGHPYEQYF
CDR3nt: TGTGCCAGCAGCCGTCCGGGACACCCCTACGAGCAGTACTTC

abundance: NA
d_gene: TRBD1
v_gene: TRBV2
j_gene: TRBJ1-5
CDR3aa: CASSLGQGDQPQHF
CDR3nt: TGTGCCAGCAGCCTCGGACAGGGAGATCAGCCCCAGCATTTT

abundance: few
d_gene: NA
v_gene: TRBV19
j_gene: TRBJ2-1
CDR3aa: CPANYNEQFF
CDR3nt: TGTCCCGCGAACTACAATGAGCAGTTCTTC

abundance: once
d_gene: TRBD2
v_gene: TRBV10-2
j_gene: TRBJ2-7
CDR3aa: CASSSGQDGLAGVYEQYF
CDR3nt: TGCGCCAGCAGCTCGGGACAGGACGGACTAGCGGGGGTCTACGAGCAGTACTTC

abundance: NA
d_gene: NA
v_gene: TRBV4-3
j_gene: TRBJ2-7
CDR3aa: CASSQTDGRWGEQYF
CDR3nt: TGCGCCAGCAGCCAAACCGACGGACGGTGGGGGGAGCAGTACTTC